This T cell receptor beta chain is from a study of OX40 agonist ivuxolimab in advanced cancers. Study-level information: Patients receiving dose escalation had hepatocellular carcinoma, melanoma, renal cell or head and neck cancer. The study, taken as a whole, reports: Specificity for antigen went undetermined in the expanded peripheral T cells. CD8+ T cells were the subset that, on average, had more expanded clones than CD4+.

The protocol was immunoSEQ multiplex PCR, while the TCRdb copy is restricted to in-frame clones and leaves out a portion. The sample lists 50,000 to 80,000 clones, 70% to 90% seen once, with under 3% in the top ten. With baseline, cycle 4 day 1, and cycle 7 day 1 as timepoints, blood was sampled. The CDR3 covers 14 residues. The V end lost 7 bases, the J end lost 4 bases, and 16 bases lay between the germline ends. Per germline, CDR1 MNHEY and CDR2 SVGAGI. Of note for this clone: Its cognate antigen is unknown.

This clonotype originated in an adult with an advanced solid tumor such as melanoma, head and neck, liver or kidney cancer. The rearrangement uses TRBV6-5 and TRBJ1-1; D may be TRBD1 (5 bases). The input for sequencing was CD4+ or CD8+ T cells sorted from blood, taken in a trial of the OX40 agonist ivuxolimab. Here the CDR3 DNA reads TGTGCCAGCAAGAAAGGAACGGGGCGCACTGAAGCTTTCTTT. Translating gives CASKKGTGRTEAFF.